This T cell receptor (beta chain) was identified in a study of blood T cell repertoires in COVID-19. Profiling relied on immunoSEQ multiplex PCR, and the TCRdb table lists in-frame clones only, not all of them. The sample has 75,000 to 100,000 clones, around 82% seen once. This clone was detected a few times. The V gene's germline CDR1 is SGHAT and CDR2 FQNNGV. The length of the CDR3 is 16 residues. V trimming: 3 bases; J trimming: 0 bases; junction bases outside the gene matches: 4. The sample comprised peripheral blood. The chain is built from TRBV11-2 and TRBJ1-4, with TRBD1 identical over 7 bases. This receptor was obtained from a human donor in a cohort sampled during active COVID-19. This CDR3 reads CASSFGTESTNEKLFF. Here the CDR3 DNA reads TGTGCCAGCAGCTTCGGGACAGAGTCAACTAATGAAAAACTGTTTTTT.